The TCR beta chain described here comes from a study of T cell responses to AZD1222 COVID-19 vaccine. Whole-study results and caveats: Spike-specific TCR breadth and depth grew following two AZD1222 doses. Unmutated variant regions reportedly attract nearly half of all spike-specific TCRs. Females outnumbered males among donors, who were mostly white British; clonal diversity was possibly underestimated. Of the AZD1222 recipients, only five or six were seropositive at baseline.

This clone was detected a few times. The antigen is undetermined. Germline lookup yields CDR1 MDHEN and CDR2 SYDVKM. V was pared by 6 bases and J by 2 bases, with 13 bases between. The CDR3 covers 14 residues. Some clones are missing from TCRdb's copy, which holds only in-frame ones; the method was immunoSEQ multiplex PCR. The sample carries some 100,000 clones, approximately 86% recorded once. The specimen comprised peripheral blood, sampled on day 0 of AZD1222 vaccination. The sequence derives from an adult in good health. The gene calls are TRBV28 and TRBJ1-2; D call uncertain. The CDR3, as DNA: TGTGCCAGCAGGTACCGGAAGGACAACTATGGCTACACCTTC. Amino acid sequence: CASRYRKDNYGYTF.